This passage covers 19 T cell receptor beta chains from one sample sequenced in a study of metastatic and nonmetastatic thyroid tumors. Thyroid surgery had not been preceded by any treatment in any patient. TCRdb re-analyzed the PCR reads through MiXCR. The sample lists approximately 7,700 clones, 24% occurring once. The specimen sequenced was tumor tissue. The receptors here all came from a female donor with papillary thyroid cancer or a benign thyroid nodule (not recorded which). Some clones in this sample may be carry-over from other donors' samples.

Details on this clone: One end of the junction is discordant with germline, which a read error may explain. This sequence joins TRBV28 and TRBJ2-5; tentatively, D is TRBD1 or TRBD2 (5 bases each). Looked up from germline, CDR1 is MDHEN and CDR2 is SYDVKM. The CDR3 contains 14 residues. The CDR3 DNA sequence: TGTGTCAGCATTAACCGGGACGGACAAGAGACCCAGTACTTC. This encodes CVSINRDGQETQYF.

By share, this clone counts as medium-sized. The chain employs TRBV12-3 or TRBV12-4 and TRBJ2-3; tentatively, D is TRBD2 (6 bases). The ends were cut back, 5 bases at V and 5 bases at J, with 11 bases in the middle. The CDR3 covers 13 residues. For the CDR3, the DNA is TGTGCCAGCAGTACCCACGGGGGAGATACGCAGTATTTT. It specifies CASSTHGGDTQYF.

In its sample, this clone was seen many times. The chain employs TRBV7-9 and TRBJ2-2; D is uncertain. CDR1 and CDR2 (germline): SEHNR, FQNEAQ (reference sequence). CDR3 length equals 13 residues. V gave up 2 bases and J gave up 3 bases, with 4 bases separating them. CDR3: CASSLTDTGELFF. The CDR3 DNA follows: TGTGCCAGCAGCTTAACAGACACCGGGGAGCTGTTTTTT.

The V and J genes are TRBV30 and TRBJ1-4; possible D gene TRBD1, 6 bases. The ends were cut back, 0 bases at V and 10 bases at J, with 9 bases in the middle. Per the germline V gene, CDR1 is GTSNPN and CDR2 is SVGIG (reference sequence). The CDR3 is made up of 12 amino acids. This CDR3 reads CAWSVSRGKLFF. The CDR3 bases are TGTGCCTGGAGTGTCTCCAGGGGAAAACTGTTTTTT.

This clone is categorized as medium-sized. The rearrangement uses TRBV20-1 and TRBJ2-7, with 8 bases identical to TRBD2. Trimming took 5 bases from V and 3 from J; bases not matched to a gene: 9. Germline loops: CDR1 DFQATT, CDR2 SNEGSKA (reference sequence). CDR3 length equals 14 residues. The CDR3 sequence is CSAPYLSGSYEQYF. In DNA, the CDR3 is TGCAGTGCTCCGTATCTGAGCGGGAGCTACGAGCAGTACTTC.

By sample fraction, this clone is medium-sized. The chain is built from TRBV25-1 and TRBJ1-6, with 8 bases matching TRBD1. This CDR3 has 16 amino acids. CDR1 and CDR2 from the germline V gene are MGHDK and SYGVNS. J lost 10 bases, V lost 4 bases, and 12 bases had no gene match. DNA for the CDR3: TGTGCCAGCAGTGTGAACAGGGGTGGACAGGGCTCACCCCTCCACTTT. Amino acids: CASSVNRGGQGSPLHF.

CDR3 in amino acids: CASSAPGLRKETQYF. The CDR3 region has the DNA TGTGCCAGCAGCGCACCGGGACTAAGAAAAGAGACCCAGTACTTC. The chain is built from TRBV7-6 and TRBJ2-5; 7 bases align to TRBD2. CDR1 is SGHVS, CDR2 FNYEAQ, per germline. The CDR3 length is 15 residues. After removal of 5 bases from V and 3 bases from J, the junction contained 9 bases not matched to a gene.

This clone is labeled as medium-sized (0.01 to 0.1%). J is TRBJ1-6 and V is TRBV5-1; the match to TRBD1 covers 7 bases. Germline CDR1 reads SGHRS; CDR2 reads YFSETQ. The length of the CDR3 is 17 residues. The V segment lost 0 bases and the J segment 0 bases; nucleotides outside the gene matches: 3. The CDR3 here is CASSLADRVSYNSPLHF. The CDR3 DNA sequence: TGCGCCAGCAGCTTGGCCGACAGGGTCTCCTATAATTCACCCCTCCACTTT.

The chain has TRBV12-3 or TRBV12-4 and TRBJ2-1; 9 nucleotides line up with TRBD1. Trimming cost V 3 bases and J 15 bases; bases outside gene matches: 6. CDR3 length equals 12 residues. The CDR3 DNA reads TGTGCCAGCAGTTTGGCCGGGACAGGGTGGTTCTTC. Protein: CASSLAGTGWFF.

This clone was picked up a small number of times. The genes are TRBV7-2 and TRBJ2-5; 10 bases fit TRBD1. The CDR3 is 17 residues long. J gave up 1 base and V 2 bases, and 7 bases lay outside the gene matches. Germline assignment: CDR1 SGHTA and CDR2 FQGNSA. This chain's CDR3 is CASSLRRTGGGQETQYF. In nucleotides, the CDR3 is TGTGCCAGCAGCTTAAGGAGGACAGGGGGGGGCCAAGAGACCCAGTACTTC.

This clone was observed many times. The chain employs TRBV18 and TRBJ1-2; D may be TRBD1 (6 bases). CDR3 length equals 12 residues. Between the trimmed V and J ends, which lost 5 bases and 8 bases, there was a span of 12 bases. Germline V gene data show CDR1 as KGHSH and CDR2 as LQKENI. The CDR3 loop reads CASSKDRLGYTF. CDR3 coding DNA: TGTGCCAGCTCAAAGGACAGATTGGGCTACACCTTC.

This clone has a handful of counts. The junction departs from germline at one end; a sequencing error may be responsible. The chain joins TRBV28 to TRBJ2-1; D is unresolved. The CDR3 is made up of 15 amino acids. In germline, CDR1 is MDHEN, CDR2 SYDVKM. The CDR3 protein is CASSPNSCLGGEHFF. For the CDR3, the DNA is TGTGCCAGCAGTCCCAACTCGTGCCTCGGCGGTGAGCATTTCTTC.

This clone was detected ten times or more. The chain joins TRBV7-2 to TRBJ1-5, with D tentatively TRBD1 (6 bases). V lost 4 bases and J 4 bases, leaving 17 bases between the germline ends. In germline, CDR1 is SGHTA, CDR2 FQGNSA. The CDR3 covers 16 residues. CDR3 sequence reads: CASSYYLTGSNQPQHF. DNA for the CDR3: TGTGCCAGCAGCTACTACCTAACAGGGTCTAATCAGCCCCAGCATTTT.

This clone was found a few times. This rearrangement joins TRBV6-1 to TRBJ1-2, with a weak D call TRBD1 (6 bases). This CDR3 region has 15 residues. Trimming removed 6 bases from V and 2 bases from J, with 16 bases in between. Per the germline V gene, CDR1 is MNHNS and CDR2 is SASEGT. Written as DNA, the CDR3 is TGTGCCAGCAGCATACAGGGATTTTCGAACTATGGCTACACCTTC. Translating it yields CASSIQGFSNYGYTF.

The table lists this clone with a count of one. The chain recombines TRBV20-1 with TRBJ1-6; TRBD1 aligns across 7 bases. Losses at the gene ends were 2 bases for V and 9 bases for J; bases not matched to a gene: 7. The CDR3 consists of 14 residues. Germline V gene sequence: CDR1 DFQATT, CDR2 SNEGSKA (reference sequence). The CDR3 coding sequence is TGCAGTGCTAGAAGGGGGCCAACAAGTTCACCCCTCCACTTT. Translation gives CSARRGPTSSPLHF.

The J gene is TRBJ1-1, the V gene TRBV6-2 or TRBV6-3, with D maybe TRBD1 (5 bases). CDR3 size: 14 residues. With 2 bases removed from V and 1 base from J, the gap between germline ends came to 8 bases. From germline, CDR1 is MNHEY and CDR2 SVGEGT. This CDR3 reads CASSYKGRNTEAFF. DNA for the CDR3: TGTGCCAGCAGTTACAAGGGGAGGAACACTGAAGCTTTCTTT.

This clone is deemed medium-sized. The gene calls are TRBV2 and TRBJ1-5, with D uncertain. Germline CDR1 and CDR2: SNHLY and FYNNEI. The CDR3 covers 14 residues. The ends were cut back, 4 bases at V and 2 bases at J, with 9 bases in the middle. CDR3 sequence (DNA): TGTGCCAGCAGTGGCAGCGATGGCAATCAGCCCCAGCATTTT. Translating gives CASSGSDGNQPQHF.

As regards this clone: This may stem from a read error, because a much larger clone lies one nucleotide away. At the DNA level, this CDR3 is encoded by other sequences in the same sample as well. The rearrangement links TRBV7-8 to TRBJ2-5; D is ambiguous. Germline V gene lookup returns CDR1 SGHVS and CDR2 FQNEAQ. V was clipped by 5 bases and J by 5 bases, with 15 bases between them. The CDR3 sequence is 14 residues long. CDR3 nucleotide sequence: TGTGCCAGCAGCCCTCAAGTGGGTTGGGAGACCCAGTACTTC. Translation gives CASSPQVGWETQYF.

By its share, this clone is medium-sized (0.01 to 0.1%). The V gene is TRBV7-8, the J gene TRBJ2-5; D remains unclear. V dropped 2 bases and J dropped 2 bases, with 3 bases sitting between them. CDR1 SGHVS and CDR2 FQNEAQ come from the germline V gene. This CDR3 spans 12 amino acids. CDR3: CASSLRQETQYF. The DNA of the CDR3 is TGTGCCAGCAGCTTAAGACAAGAGACCCAGTACTTC.